Listed here are 32 T cell receptor beta chains from one sample, sequenced in a study of blood T cells in healthy people across ages. For the second PCR, which ran for 7 to 11 cycles, a sample-barcoded 5' primer and a J-beta primer mix were used. TCRdb passed the 5' RACE reads through MiXCR, listing each CDR3 protein once. The sample lists 600,000 or so distinct CDR3 sequences; about 30% were seen once. The sequenced material came from blood. These TCRs come from a woman older than 75 in good health.

This clonotype was observed a handful of times. The chain uses TRBV6-1 and TRBJ2-6; 8 nucleotides line up with TRBD1. This CDR3 is built from 18 residues. Germline CDR1 is MNHNS and CDR2 is SASEGT. V shed 6 bases, J shed 3 bases, and the junction held 13 bases outside the gene matches. CDR3 region: CASRGPITGGYGANVLTF. CDR3 DNA sequence: TGTGCCAGCAGAGGCCCGATAACAGGGGGATATGGGGCCAACGTCCTGACTTTC.

This clonotype was seen at least ten times. The chain couples TRBV20-1 to TRBJ1-2; D remains ambiguous. Germline loops: CDR1 DFQATT, CDR2 SNEGSKA (reference sequence). V was pared by 2 bases and J by 5 bases, with 9 bases between. The CDR3 length is 12 residues. The CDR3, as DNA: TGCAGTGCTAGACGGGGTTCATATGGCTACACCTTC. This translates into CSARRGSYGYTF.

Ten or more counts support this clonotype. V is TRBV5-1 and J is TRBJ2-3, with TRBD2 matching 7 bases. Germline V CDR1 and CDR2: SGHRS, YFSETQ. The V segment lost 6 bases and the J segment 3 bases; nucleotides outside the gene matches: 7. The CDR3 is 14 residues long. In DNA, the CDR3 is TGCGCCAGCACACTAGGACTAGTAACAGATACGCAGTATTTT. Encoded protein: CASTLGLVTDTQYF. Drawing the rest from reference TRBV5-1 and TRBJ2-3, the complete variable domain is KAGVTQTPRYLIKTRGQQVTLSCSPISGHRSVSWYQQTPGQGLQFLFEYFSETQRNKGNFPGRFSGRQFSNSRSEMNVSTLELGDSALYLCASTLGLVTDTQYFGPGTRLTVL.

This clonotype was detected ten times or more. V usage is TRBV12-3 or TRBV12-4 and J usage is TRBJ1-5, with 8 bases that match TRBD1. V lost 3 bases, J lost 6 bases, and 4 bases stayed unmatched. The CDR3 spans 14 residues. DNA for the CDR3: TGTGCCAGCAGTTTCCAGGGGGCGGGTCAGCCCCAGCATTTT. Translation: CASSFQGAGQPQHF.

About this clonotype itself: This may be a read error: a much more frequent sequence differs by one nucleotide. This chain uses TRBV5-8 with TRBJ1-2; TRBD1 matches at 8 bases. CDR3 length: 15 residues. Germline loops: CDR1 SGHTS, CDR2 YDEGEE. This CDR3 reads CASSSQGARIYDYTF. The CDR3 DNA reads TGTGCCAGCAGCTCGCAGGGGGCGCGGATCTATGACTACACCTTC. Drawing the rest from reference TRBV5-8 and TRBJ1-2, the complete variable domain is EAGVTQSPTHLIKTRGQQATLRCSPISGHTSVYWYQQALGLGLQFLLWYDEGEERNRGNFPPRFSGRQFPNYSSELNVNALELEDSALYLCASSSQGARIYDYTFGSGTRLTVV.

The chain couples TRBV6-1 to TRBJ1-1; the D is unclear. This CDR3 is built from 13 residues. V was shortened by 4 bases and J by 1 base, with 7 bases between the two germline ends. Germline V gene lookup returns CDR1 MNHNS and CDR2 SASEGT. As DNA, the CDR3 is TGTGCCAGCAGTGCTACTAGGAACACTGAAGCTTTCTTT. Its translation is CASSATRNTEAFF.

This clonotype was recorded only once. The genes are TRBV5-1 and TRBJ2-7; D gene uncertain. This CDR3 is built from 14 residues. CDR1 is SGHRS, CDR2 YFSETQ, per germline. The ends were cut back, 0 bases at V and 0 bases at J, with 7 bases in the middle. The CDR3, as DNA: TGCGCCAGCAGCTTGGGGGCAGTCTCCTACGAGCAGTACTTC. Translation: CASSLGAVSYEQYF.

The sample holds many counts of this clonotype. CDR3 nucleotides: TGTGCCAGCAGCCGGGAGGCGCGAGGCTACACCTTC. It is translated as CASSREARGYTF. The rearrangement joins TRBV7-2 to TRBJ1-2; D call uncertain. Between the trimmed V and J ends, which lost 5 bases and 8 bases, there was a span of 12 bases. Per germline, CDR1 SGHTA and CDR2 FQGNSA. The CDR3 is 12 residues long.

About this clonotype itself: A clone one base away is much larger, so this may be a read error. In DNA, the CDR3 is TGTGCCAGCAGGGTCAGATCCGACAGGGGCGAGCAGTACTTC. Translated, it gives CASRVRSDRGEQYF. J is TRBJ2-7 and V is TRBV12-3 or TRBV12-4, with TRBD1 matching 8 bases. V lost 6 bases, J lost 6 bases, and 10 bases stayed unmatched. The CDR3 consists of 14 residues.

This clonotype was detected only a few times. V gene TRBV5-1 combines with J gene TRBJ1-5, with D hard to call. Trimming took off 2 bases at V and 1 base at J, with 10 bases between the two ends. The CDR3 totals 15 residues. Per germline, CDR1 SGHRS and CDR2 YFSETQ. The CDR3 DNA reads as TGCGCCAGCAGCTTTGAAGGGCGGAGCAATCAGCCCCAGCATTTT. Residues: CASSFEGRSNQPQHF.

CDR3 DNA: TGCGCCAGCAGCTTGGTGGGATCTCGGGGAAACACCATATATTTT. Protein product: CASSLVGSRGNTIYF. The gene calls are TRBV5-1 and TRBJ1-3; D not certain. Germline assignment: CDR1 SGHRS and CDR2 YFSETQ. This CDR3 comprises 15 residues. Deletions cut 0 bases from V and 4 bases from J, with 11 bases between.

This clonotype was recorded a few times. One base away lies a much larger clone, so this may be a sequencing read error. The CDR3 loop reads CASSLGSRQNNEQYF. CDR3 coding DNA: TGCGCCAGCAGCTTGGGGAGCCGACAGAACAATGAGCAGTACTTC. The chain has TRBV5-1 and TRBJ2-7, with D tentatively TRBD1 (5 bases). This CDR3 is built from 15 residues. V lost 0 bases to trimming and J lost 7 bases, with 17 bases between them. The V gene's germline CDR1 is SGHRS and CDR2 YFSETQ.

As to this clonotype: A single base separates this from a much larger clone, so it may be a read error. CDR3 bases: TGTGCCAGCAGCCTCGCAGACCCCGGACAGGGCCGGTATGGCTACACCTTC. Translation gives CASSLADPGQGRYGYTF. The V gene is TRBV27, the J gene TRBJ1-2; TRBD1 matches at 8 bases. Germline V CDR1 and CDR2: MNHEY, SMNVEV (reference sequence). With V trimmed by 6 bases and J by 5 bases, 17 bases remained unmatched. This CDR3 spans 17 amino acids.

The V and J genes are TRBV5-1 and TRBJ2-5, with D possibly being TRBD2 (5 bases). The germline V gene has CDR1 SGHRS and CDR2 YFSETQ. The CDR3 extends over 12 amino acids. Trimming cost V 4 bases and J 10 bases, with 14 bases left between them. Here the CDR3 DNA reads TGCGCCAGCAGCCCAGGAGGAGGAGTCCAGTACTTC. Its translation is CASSPGGGVQYF.

There are many counts of this clonotype. The chain recombines TRBV6-5 with TRBJ2-7, with D perhaps TRBD2 (5 bases). The germline V gene has CDR1 MNHEY and CDR2 SVGAGI. The CDR3 consists of 14 residues. The V end was cut by 6 bases, the J end by 3 bases, with 15 bases between. The CDR3 coding sequence is TGTGCCAGCAGCCGCGAGAGGGTAGGCTACGAGCAGTACTTC. As protein: CASSRERVGYEQYF.

Notes on this clonotype: It may be a read error: a sequence one base away is much more abundant. The V and J genes are TRBV12-3 or TRBV12-4 and TRBJ1-6, with unresolved D. This CDR3 comprises 12 residues. CDR3 protein: CASSLRDSPPHF. The CDR3 DNA follows: TGTGCCAGCAGTTTAAGGGATTCACCCCCCCACTTT.

This clonotype has a count of ten or more. The chain employs TRBV7-2 and TRBJ2-3; D perhaps matches TRBD2 (6 bases). Germline-derived CDR1 and CDR2 are SGHTA and FQGNSA. The V end was cut by 5 bases, the J end by 3 bases, with 12 bases between. The CDR3 totals 14 residues. The CDR3 is CASSPSGATDTQYF. The CDR3 nucleotides are TGTGCCAGCAGCCCCTCGGGAGCAACAGATACGCAGTATTTT.

Worth noting for this clonotype: Mismatch with germline at one junction end may stem from a read error. The J gene is TRBJ1-2, the V gene TRBV6-1; possible D gene TRBD1, 6 bases. Germline V gives CDR1 MNHNS, CDR2 SASEGT. The CDR3 length is 15 residues. This CDR3 is CANSLVTGPNYGYTF. DNA of the CDR3: TGTGCCAACAGTCTGGTTACAGGGCCAAACTATGGCTACACCTTC.

This clonotype appeared a few times. V usage is TRBV27 and J usage is TRBJ2-7; 7 bases fit TRBD1. This CDR3 spans 14 amino acids. The V gene's germline CDR1 is MNHEY and CDR2 SMNVEV (reference sequence). The V gene end was trimmed by 8 bases and the J gene end by 0 bases; junction bases not matched to a gene: 7. The CDR3 sequence: CASSGQASSYEQYF. The DNA of the CDR3 is TGTGCCAGCTCAGGACAGGCAAGCTCCTACGAGCAGTACTTC.

As to this clonotype: The germline gene is not matched at one end of the junction; a read error may be the cause. This sequence joins TRBV2 and TRBJ2-3; TRBD1 matches 9 bases. The CDR3 is 16 residues long. The germline CDR1 and CDR2 sequences are SNHLY and FYNNEI. CDR3 in amino acids: CASSADRGVSTDTRYF. Written as DNA, the CDR3 is TGTGCCAGCAGTGCGGACAGGGGTGTTTCGACAGATACGCGGTATTTT.

The chain carries TRBV29-1 and TRBJ2-5; 7 nucleotides align to TRBD2. V trimming: 4 bases; J trimming: 0 bases; junction bases outside the gene matches: 8. The CDR3 covers 15 residues. Germline CDR1 reads SQVTM; CDR2 reads ANQGSEA. CDR3 loop: CSVAASGEYQETQYF. Written as DNA, the CDR3 is TGCAGCGTTGCGGCTAGCGGAGAGTACCAAGAGACCCAGTACTTC.

The chain employs TRBV20-1 and TRBJ2-1; 11 nucleotides align to TRBD2. Per the germline V gene, CDR1 is DFQATT and CDR2 is SNEGSKA (reference sequence). The CDR3 is made up of 15 amino acids. Trimming took 6 bases from V and 4 from J; bases not matched to a gene: 8. Here the CDR3 reads CSAQSGTSGYNEQFF. CDR3 DNA: TGCAGTGCCCAGAGCGGGACTAGCGGTTACAATGAGCAGTTCTTC.

The chain is built from TRBV20-1 and TRBJ2-1, with D tentatively TRBD1 or TRBD2 (5 bases each). V dropped 6 bases and J dropped 13 bases, with 19 bases sitting between them. CDR3 length: 12 amino acids. CDR1 is DFQATT, CDR2 SNEGSKA, per germline (reference sequence). In DNA, the CDR3 is TGCAGTGCGAGGACTCTGGGACGGGAACAGTTCTTC. It is translated as CSARTLGREQFF.

In this sample, this clonotype turned up many times. This could be a read error, since a much larger clone is one nucleotide away. The gene calls are TRBV5-1 and TRBJ2-6; 9 positions agree with TRBD2. Per germline, CDR1 SGHRS and CDR2 YFSETQ. There are 18 residues in the CDR3. The CDR3 DNA is TGCGCCAGCAGCTTGGCAGGTAGCGGGGGCTCTGGGGTCAACGTCCTGACTTTC. Protein: CASSLAGSGGSGVNVLTF.

The sample holds a few counts of this clonotype. A read error may be the cause here, since a much bigger clone is one base away. The gene calls are TRBV12-3 or TRBV12-4 and TRBJ2-5, with D possibly being TRBD1 (5 bases). V was pared by 2 bases and J by 11 bases, with 18 bases between. The CDR3 spans 14 residues. The CDR3, as DNA: TGTGCCAGCAGTTTATTATCCCAAGGGGTTGAGCAGTACTTC. It yields the protein CASSLLSQGVEQYF.

This clonotype was seen ten or more times. V is TRBV6-5 and J is TRBJ1-4; D is perhaps TRBD1 (5 bases). CDR1 and CDR2 from the germline V gene are MNHEY and SVGAGI. V was pared by 2 bases and J by 6 bases, with 10 bases between. The length of the CDR3 is 14 residues. The CDR3 DNA reads as TGTGCCAGCAGTTACGGGCAGGGAGATGAAAAACTGTTTTTT. Translating gives CASSYGQGDEKLFF.

The chain has TRBV4-2 and TRBJ1-3, with a possible D match to TRBD1 (6 bases). The V and J ends lost 0 bases and 0 bases respectively, with 12 bases between them. From germline, CDR1 is LGHNA and CDR2 YNFKEQ. CDR3 length: 17 residues. CDR3 loop: CASSQESGEGSGNTIYF. The DNA of the CDR3 is TGTGCCAGCAGCCAAGAGTCAGGGGAGGGCTCTGGAAACACCATATATTTT.

This clonotype came up many times. The chain uses TRBV5-1 and TRBJ1-1; TRBD1 matches at 8 bases. Germline values: CDR1 SGHRS, CDR2 YFSETQ. This CDR3 is built from 16 residues. J lost 0 bases, V lost 0 bases, and 4 bases had no gene match. This CDR3 is CASSLDVTGVNTEAFF. The CDR3 nucleotides read TGCGCCAGCAGCTTGGATGTGACAGGGGTGAACACTGAAGCTTTCTTT. Full variable domain (remainder filled in from reference TRBV5-1 and TRBJ1-1): KAGVTQTPRYLIKTRGQQVTLSCSPISGHRSVSWYQQTPGQGLQFLFEYFSETQRNKGNFPGRFSGRQFSNSRSEMNVSTLELGDSALYLCASSLDVTGVNTEAFFGQGTRLTVV.

This clonotype has more than one count but fewer than ten. The chain carries TRBV3-1 and TRBJ1-4; D is possibly TRBD1 (6 bases). This CDR3 has 15 residues. Trimming cost V 1 base and J 2 bases, with 8 bases left between them. Germline CDR1 is LGHDT and CDR2 is YNNKEL (reference sequence). CDR3 loop: CASSQGGGTNEKLFF. The CDR3, as DNA: TGTGCCAGCAGCCAAGGAGGGGGGACTAATGAAAAACTGTTTTTT.

The rearrangement links TRBV20-1 to TRBJ1-5, with TRBD1 matching over 7 bases. The CDR3 sequence is 15 residues long. Germline V gives CDR1 DFQATT, CDR2 SNEGSKA (reference sequence). Losses at the gene ends were 3 bases for V and 1 base for J; bases not matched to a gene: 6. DNA of the CDR3: TGCAGTGCTAGTACGGGACAGTTAAGCAATCAGCCCCAGCATTTT. Translation: CSASTGQLSNQPQHF.

At least ten counts were recorded for this clonotype. The gene calls are TRBV24-1 and TRBJ2-1; D might be TRBD1 or TRBD2, each matching 5 bases. The CDR3 contains 14 residues. The ends were cut back, 1 base at V and 7 bases at J, with 10 bases in the middle. The germline V gene has CDR1 KGHDR and CDR2 SFDVKD. CDR3 DNA: TGTGCCACCAGTGATTTTCGACAGCGGAATGAGCAGTTCTTC. Its translation is CATSDFRQRNEQFF.

The chain joins TRBV10-3 to TRBJ1-1, with no clear D. V was shortened by 4 bases and J by 6 bases, with 18 bases between the two germline ends. Germline V lookup: CDR1 ENHRY, CDR2 SYGVKD. The CDR3 is 15 residues long. The CDR3 reads CAISGPIGGTSEAFF. In nucleotides, the CDR3 is TGTGCCATCAGTGGACCGATTGGCGGTACGTCTGAAGCTTTCTTT.